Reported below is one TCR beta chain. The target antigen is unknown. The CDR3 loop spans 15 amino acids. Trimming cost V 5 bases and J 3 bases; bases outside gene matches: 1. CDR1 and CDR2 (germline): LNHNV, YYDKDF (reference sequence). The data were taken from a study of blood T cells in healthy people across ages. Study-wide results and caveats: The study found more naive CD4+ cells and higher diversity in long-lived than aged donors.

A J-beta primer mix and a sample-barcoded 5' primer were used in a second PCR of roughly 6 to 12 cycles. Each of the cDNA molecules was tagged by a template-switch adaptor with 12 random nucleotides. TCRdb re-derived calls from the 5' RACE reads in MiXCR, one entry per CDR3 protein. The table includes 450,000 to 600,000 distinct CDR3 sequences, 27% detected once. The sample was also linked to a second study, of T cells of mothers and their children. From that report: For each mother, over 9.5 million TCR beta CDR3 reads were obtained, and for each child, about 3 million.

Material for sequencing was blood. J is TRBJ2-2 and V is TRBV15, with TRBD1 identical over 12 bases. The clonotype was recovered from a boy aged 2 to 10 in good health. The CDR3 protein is CATSGTGGYTGELFF. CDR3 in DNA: TGTGCCACCAGCGGGACAGGGGGCTACACCGGGGAGCTGTTTTTT.